Listed below are T cell receptor beta chains from one sample, sequenced in a study of cytomegalovirus exposure and HLA in healthy donors. Sequenced by immunoSEQ multiplex PCR; TCRdb stores in-frame clones only, minus some. Counted here are 150,000 or so clones, around 76% occurring once; the ten biggest clones make up roughly 2%. The sequencing input was PBMCs. Source of these receptors: a female donor in good health and CMV-seronegative. CDR3s include the opening cysteine and the closing phenylalanine or tryptophan. Fields, in order: D gene, V gene, J gene, clone size, CDR3 protein, CDR3 DNA. A D gene is named only where the DNA matches it firmly. Some rows mark clone size as missing; the rest say once, few, many or name a class of expanded clone.

D gene: .
V gene: TRBV6-4
J gene: TRBJ1-5
clone size: .
CDR3 protein: CASSVCHQPQHF
CDR3 DNA: TGTGCCAGCAGTGTCTGTCATCAGCCCCAGCATTTT

D gene: .
V gene: TRBV23-1
J gene: TRBJ1-2
clone size: few
CDR3 protein: CASSQLPPCSARFTYGYTF
CDR3 DNA: TGCGCCAGCAGTCAGCTCCCACCCTGCAGCGCCCGGTTTACTTATGGCTACACCTTC

D gene: .
V gene: TRBV7-9
J gene: TRBJ1-2
clone size: .
CDR3 protein: CASSLVAVDGYTF
CDR3 DNA: TGTGCCAGCAGCTTAGTAGCGGTCGATGGCTACACCTTC

D gene: TRBD1
V gene: TRBV5-6
J gene: TRBJ2-7
clone size: .
CDR3 protein: CASSFNRGAFDEQYF
CDR3 DNA: TGTGCCAGCAGCTTTAACAGGGGGGCCTTCGACGAGCAGTACTTC

D gene: .
V gene: TRBV27
J gene: TRBJ1-5
clone size: .
CDR3 protein: CASSLTNSNQPQHF
CDR3 DNA: TGTGCCAGCAGTTTGACAAATAGCAATCAGCCCCAGCATTTT

D gene: .
V gene: TRBV19
J gene: TRBJ1-5
clone size: .
CDR3 protein: CASELSSGLSGNQPQHF
CDR3 DNA: TGTGCCAGTGAACTTTCCAGCGGTCTTAGCGGGAATCAGCCCCAGCATTTT

D gene: TRBD1
V gene: TRBV6-5
J gene: TRBJ1-2
clone size: .
CDR3 protein: CASSYSGQGGGYTF
CDR3 DNA: TGTGCCAGCAGTTACTCGGGACAGGGGGGTGGCTACACCTTC

D gene: .
V gene: TRBV6-5
J gene: TRBJ1-6
clone size: .
CDR3 protein: CASSYSPGPGSPLHF
CDR3 DNA: TGTGCCAGCAGTTACTCGCCAGGGCCGGGTTCACCCCTCCACTTT

D gene: .
V gene: TRBV18
J gene: TRBJ1-1
clone size: .
CDR3 protein: CASSPFDRQNTEAFF
CDR3 DNA: TGTGCCAGCTCACCCTTCGACAGACAGAACACTGAAGCTTTCTTT

D gene: .
V gene: TRBV5-1
J gene: TRBJ1-1
clone size: .
CDR3 protein: CASSNRVNTEAFF
CDR3 DNA: TGCGCCAGCAGCAACAGGGTGAACACTGAAGCTTTCTTT

D gene: .
V gene: TRBV30
J gene: TRBJ1-6
clone size: .
CDR3 protein: CAWSVARGNSPLHF
CDR3 DNA: TGTGCCTGGAGTGTTGCCAGGGGTAATTCACCCCTCCACTTT

D gene: TRBD1
V gene: TRBV6-1
J gene: TRBJ1-2
clone size: .
CDR3 protein: CAGETGGSYGYTF
CDR3 DNA: TGTGCCGGCGAAACAGGGGGTAGTTATGGCTACACCTTC

D gene: .
V gene: TRBV9
J gene: TRBJ1-2
clone size: .
CDR3 protein: CASSVASYGYTF
CDR3 DNA: TGTGCCAGCAGCGTAGCTTCCTATGGCTACACCTTC

D gene: TRBD1
V gene: TRBV6-6
J gene: TRBJ2-7
clone size: .
CDR3 protein: CASSYATGAYEQYF
CDR3 DNA: TGTGCCAGCAGTTACGCGACAGGGGCCTACGAGCAGTACTTC

D gene: TRBD2
V gene: TRBV7-3
J gene: TRBJ2-5
clone size: .
CDR3 protein: CASSNSGRAGETQYF
CDR3 DNA: TGTGCCAGCAGTAATAGCGGGAGGGCAGGAGAGACCCAGTACTTC

D gene: TRBD1
V gene: TRBV2
J gene: TRBJ1-2
clone size: few
CDR3 protein: CASSRQGGSSYGYTF
CDR3 DNA: TGTGCCAGCAGTAGACAGGGGGGCTCTAGCTATGGCTACACCTTC

D gene: .
V gene: TRBV29-1
J gene: TRBJ1-2
clone size: .
CDR3 protein: CSVDPFPGRGDYGYTF
CDR3 DNA: TGCAGCGTTGATCCCTTCCCGGGCAGGGGAGACTATGGCTACACCTTC

D gene: .
V gene: TRBV2
J gene: TRBJ2-1
clone size: .
CDR3 protein: CASSDGLPGQRSPYNEQFF
CDR3 DNA: TGTGCCAGCAGTGATGGGCTTCCGGGACAAAGGAGTCCCTACAATGAGCAGTTCTTC

D gene: .
V gene: TRBV18
J gene: TRBJ1-4
clone size: .
CDR3 protein: CASSPRIATNEKLFF
CDR3 DNA: TGTGCCAGCTCACCACGTATTGCAACTAATGAAAAACTGTTTTTT

D gene: TRBD1
V gene: TRBV2
J gene: TRBJ1-6
clone size: .
CDR3 protein: CASSVDRAVGNSPLHF
CDR3 DNA: TGTGCCAGCAGTGTTGACAGGGCGGTGGGGAATTCACCCCTCCACTTT

D gene: .
V gene: TRBV7-2
J gene: TRBJ1-5
clone size: .
CDR3 protein: CASSLAHKGAQHF
CDR3 DNA: TGTGCCAGCAGCTTAGCGCACAAGGGGGCCCAGCATTTT

D gene: .
V gene: TRBV6-1
J gene: TRBJ1-2
clone size: .
CDR3 protein: CASRANYGYTF
CDR3 DNA: TGTGCCAGCAGGGCCAACTATGGCTACACCTTC

D gene: .
V gene: TRBV27
J gene: TRBJ1-2
clone size: .
CDR3 protein: CASSLYGGVHYGYTF
CDR3 DNA: TGTGCCAGCAGTTTATACGGAGGGGTGCACTATGGCTACACCTTC

D gene: .
V gene: TRBV7-9
J gene: TRBJ2-3
clone size: .
CDR3 protein: CASSSAGDTQYF
CDR3 DNA: TGTGCCAGCAGCTCGGCCGGGGATACGCAGTATTTT

D gene: TRBD2
V gene: TRBV5-1
J gene: TRBJ2-3
clone size: .
CDR3 protein: CASSLRAGEGDTQYF
CDR3 DNA: TGCGCCAGCAGCTTGAGGGCGGGAGAGGGGGATACGCAGTATTTT

D gene: TRBD2
V gene: TRBV25-1
J gene: TRBJ2-7
clone size: few
CDR3 protein: CASSEGSGTLEQYF
CDR3 DNA: TGTGCCAGCAGTGAGGGTAGCGGGACTCTCGAGCAGTACTTC

D gene: TRBD2
V gene: TRBV10-3
J gene: TRBJ2-7
clone size: few
CDR3 protein: CAISESGSGRIEQYF
CDR3 DNA: TGTGCCATCAGTGAGTCGGGTAGCGGGAGGATAGAGCAGTACTTC

D gene: TRBD2
V gene: TRBV9
J gene: TRBJ2-3
clone size: .
CDR3 protein: CASSVVPLAGGTDTQYF
CDR3 DNA: TGTGCCAGCAGCGTAGTCCCTCTAGCGGGAGGCACAGATACGCAGTATTTT

D gene: TRBD2
V gene: TRBV5-4
J gene: TRBJ2-7
clone size: .
CDR3 protein: CASSFRGGDYEQYF
CDR3 DNA: TGTGCCAGCAGCTTTCGGGGAGGGGACTACGAGCAGTACTTC

D gene: .
V gene: TRBV27
J gene: TRBJ1-5
clone size: once
CDR3 protein: CASPGQPQHF
CDR3 DNA: TGTGCCAGCCCCGGTCAGCCCCAGCATTTT

D gene: TRBD1
V gene: TRBV2
J gene: TRBJ2-7
clone size: once
CDR3 protein: CASRGRDRTYEQYF
CDR3 DNA: TGTGCCAGCAGGGGCCGGGACAGGACCTACGAGCAGTACTTC

D gene: .
V gene: TRBV6-5
J gene: TRBJ2-5
clone size: .
CDR3 protein: CASSSTHHSGETQYF
CDR3 DNA: TGTGCCAGCTCGTCCACGCACCACTCAGGAGAGACCCAGTACTTC

D gene: .
V gene: TRBV6-5
J gene: TRBJ1-2
clone size: .
CDR3 protein: CASSYGFLNYGYTF
CDR3 DNA: TGTGCCAGCAGTTACGGCTTTTTGAACTATGGCTACACCTTC

D gene: .
V gene: TRBV7-2
J gene: TRBJ1-6
clone size: few
CDR3 protein: CASSLEAPGALHF
CDR3 DNA: TGTGCCAGCAGCTTAGAGGCGCCGGGGGCCCTCCACTTT

D gene: .
V gene: TRBV7-9
J gene: TRBJ1-3
clone size: .
CDR3 protein: CASSRTRGSSGNTIYF
CDR3 DNA: TGTGCCAGCAGCCGCACCAGGGGAAGCTCTGGAAACACCATATATTTT

D gene: TRBD2
V gene: TRBV30
J gene: TRBJ2-2
clone size: few
CDR3 protein: CAWSQWTSGLSTRNTGELFF
CDR3 DNA: TGTGCCTGGAGCCAATGGACTAGCGGGCTAAGTACCCGGAACACCGGGGAGCTGTTTTTT

D gene: .
V gene: TRBV6-5
J gene: TRBJ2-7
clone size: .
CDR3 protein: CATQQSFYEQYF
CDR3 DNA: TGTGCCACCCAACAGAGTTTTTACGAGCAGTACTTC

D gene: .
V gene: TRBV11-1
J gene: TRBJ1-2
clone size: .
CDR3 protein: CASSFSGRIDGYTF
CDR3 DNA: TGTGCCAGCAGCTTTTCAGGGAGGATTGATGGCTACACCTTC

D gene: TRBD1
V gene: TRBV4-1
J gene: TRBJ1-2
clone size: .
CDR3 protein: CASSRRDSYGYTF
CDR3 DNA: TGCGCCAGCAGCCGACGGGACAGCTATGGCTACACCTTC

D gene: TRBD2
V gene: TRBV27
J gene: TRBJ2-7
clone size: .
CDR3 protein: CASSKRDESYEQYF
CDR3 DNA: TGTGCCAGCAGTAAGCGGGACGAGTCCTACGAGCAGTACTTC

D gene: .
V gene: TRBV6-4
J gene: TRBJ2-2
clone size: .
CDR3 protein: CASSDSRGGETGELFF
CDR3 DNA: TGTGCCAGCAGTGACTCTAGGGGGGGCGAAACCGGGGAGCTGTTTTTT

D gene: .
V gene: TRBV6-1
J gene: TRBJ1-1
clone size: .
CDR3 protein: CASSRDTPRTGEAFF
CDR3 DNA: TGTGCCAGCAGCCGGGACACGCCACGGACGGGTGAAGCTTTCTTT

D gene: .
V gene: TRBV7-3
J gene: TRBJ2-1
clone size: .
CDR3 protein: CASSPGGFPNEQFF
CDR3 DNA: TGTGCCAGCAGCCCGGGCGGGTTCCCCAATGAGCAGTTCTTC

D gene: TRBD1
V gene: TRBV5-1
J gene: TRBJ2-7
clone size: .
CDR3 protein: CASSADPGGYEQYF
CDR3 DNA: TGCGCCAGCAGTGCCGATCCAGGGGGCTACGAGCAGTACTTC

D gene: .
V gene: TRBV2
J gene: TRBJ2-5
clone size: .
CDR3 protein: CASEGGGETQYF
CDR3 DNA: TGTGCCAGCGAAGGGGGTGGGGAGACCCAGTACTTC

D gene: TRBD2
V gene: TRBV5-5
J gene: TRBJ2-7
clone size: few
CDR3 protein: CASSLELAGPSSSYEQYF
CDR3 DNA: TGTGCCAGCAGCTTGGAACTAGCGGGACCCTCAAGCTCCTACGAGCAGTACTTC

D gene: .
V gene: TRBV5-1
J gene: TRBJ1-5
clone size: .
CDR3 protein: CASSEGSVRDQPQHF
CDR3 DNA: TGCGCCAGCAGCGAAGGGAGCGTACGAGATCAGCCCCAGCATTTT

D gene: .
V gene: TRBV2
J gene: TRBJ1-5
clone size: .
CDR3 protein: CAAGVSTGNQPQHF
CDR3 DNA: TGTGCCGCCGGAGTATCAACGGGCAATCAGCCCCAGCATTTT

D gene: .
V gene: TRBV27
J gene: TRBJ1-3
clone size: few
CDR3 protein: CASSANSGNTIYF
CDR3 DNA: TGTGCCAGCAGTGCGAACTCTGGAAACACCATATATTTT

D gene: TRBD2
V gene: TRBV7-9
J gene: TRBJ2-5
clone size: .
CDR3 protein: CASSLARSGGARRMETQYF
CDR3 DNA: TGTGCCAGCAGCTTAGCGAGGAGCGGGGGGGCCCGGAGAATGGAGACCCAGTACTTC

D gene: .
V gene: TRBV10-3
J gene: TRBJ2-7
clone size: .
CDR3 protein: CAISGGGGGQYEQYF
CDR3 DNA: TGTGCCATCAGTGGGGGGGGAGGGGGGCAATACGAGCAGTACTTC

D gene: TRBD1
V gene: TRBV2
J gene: TRBJ1-2
clone size: .
CDR3 protein: CASRGTGRGLYGYTF
CDR3 DNA: TGTGCCAGCAGGGGGACAGGGAGGGGCCTCTATGGCTACACCTTC

D gene: TRBD2
V gene: TRBV6-5
J gene: TRBJ2-1
clone size: .
CDR3 protein: CASRITSGTYNEQFF
CDR3 DNA: TGTGCCAGCAGGATAACTAGCGGAACCTACAATGAGCAGTTCTTC

D gene: .
V gene: TRBV6-5
J gene: TRBJ1-2
clone size: .
CDR3 protein: CASRSYSGQFYGYTF
CDR3 DNA: TGTGCCAGCAGGAGCTACTCGGGTCAGTTCTATGGCTACACCTTC

D gene: .
V gene: TRBV5-1
J gene: TRBJ1-1
clone size: .
CDR3 protein: CASSLSRPNTEAFF
CDR3 DNA: TGCGCCAGCAGCCTTTCTCGTCCGAACACTGAAGCTTTCTTT